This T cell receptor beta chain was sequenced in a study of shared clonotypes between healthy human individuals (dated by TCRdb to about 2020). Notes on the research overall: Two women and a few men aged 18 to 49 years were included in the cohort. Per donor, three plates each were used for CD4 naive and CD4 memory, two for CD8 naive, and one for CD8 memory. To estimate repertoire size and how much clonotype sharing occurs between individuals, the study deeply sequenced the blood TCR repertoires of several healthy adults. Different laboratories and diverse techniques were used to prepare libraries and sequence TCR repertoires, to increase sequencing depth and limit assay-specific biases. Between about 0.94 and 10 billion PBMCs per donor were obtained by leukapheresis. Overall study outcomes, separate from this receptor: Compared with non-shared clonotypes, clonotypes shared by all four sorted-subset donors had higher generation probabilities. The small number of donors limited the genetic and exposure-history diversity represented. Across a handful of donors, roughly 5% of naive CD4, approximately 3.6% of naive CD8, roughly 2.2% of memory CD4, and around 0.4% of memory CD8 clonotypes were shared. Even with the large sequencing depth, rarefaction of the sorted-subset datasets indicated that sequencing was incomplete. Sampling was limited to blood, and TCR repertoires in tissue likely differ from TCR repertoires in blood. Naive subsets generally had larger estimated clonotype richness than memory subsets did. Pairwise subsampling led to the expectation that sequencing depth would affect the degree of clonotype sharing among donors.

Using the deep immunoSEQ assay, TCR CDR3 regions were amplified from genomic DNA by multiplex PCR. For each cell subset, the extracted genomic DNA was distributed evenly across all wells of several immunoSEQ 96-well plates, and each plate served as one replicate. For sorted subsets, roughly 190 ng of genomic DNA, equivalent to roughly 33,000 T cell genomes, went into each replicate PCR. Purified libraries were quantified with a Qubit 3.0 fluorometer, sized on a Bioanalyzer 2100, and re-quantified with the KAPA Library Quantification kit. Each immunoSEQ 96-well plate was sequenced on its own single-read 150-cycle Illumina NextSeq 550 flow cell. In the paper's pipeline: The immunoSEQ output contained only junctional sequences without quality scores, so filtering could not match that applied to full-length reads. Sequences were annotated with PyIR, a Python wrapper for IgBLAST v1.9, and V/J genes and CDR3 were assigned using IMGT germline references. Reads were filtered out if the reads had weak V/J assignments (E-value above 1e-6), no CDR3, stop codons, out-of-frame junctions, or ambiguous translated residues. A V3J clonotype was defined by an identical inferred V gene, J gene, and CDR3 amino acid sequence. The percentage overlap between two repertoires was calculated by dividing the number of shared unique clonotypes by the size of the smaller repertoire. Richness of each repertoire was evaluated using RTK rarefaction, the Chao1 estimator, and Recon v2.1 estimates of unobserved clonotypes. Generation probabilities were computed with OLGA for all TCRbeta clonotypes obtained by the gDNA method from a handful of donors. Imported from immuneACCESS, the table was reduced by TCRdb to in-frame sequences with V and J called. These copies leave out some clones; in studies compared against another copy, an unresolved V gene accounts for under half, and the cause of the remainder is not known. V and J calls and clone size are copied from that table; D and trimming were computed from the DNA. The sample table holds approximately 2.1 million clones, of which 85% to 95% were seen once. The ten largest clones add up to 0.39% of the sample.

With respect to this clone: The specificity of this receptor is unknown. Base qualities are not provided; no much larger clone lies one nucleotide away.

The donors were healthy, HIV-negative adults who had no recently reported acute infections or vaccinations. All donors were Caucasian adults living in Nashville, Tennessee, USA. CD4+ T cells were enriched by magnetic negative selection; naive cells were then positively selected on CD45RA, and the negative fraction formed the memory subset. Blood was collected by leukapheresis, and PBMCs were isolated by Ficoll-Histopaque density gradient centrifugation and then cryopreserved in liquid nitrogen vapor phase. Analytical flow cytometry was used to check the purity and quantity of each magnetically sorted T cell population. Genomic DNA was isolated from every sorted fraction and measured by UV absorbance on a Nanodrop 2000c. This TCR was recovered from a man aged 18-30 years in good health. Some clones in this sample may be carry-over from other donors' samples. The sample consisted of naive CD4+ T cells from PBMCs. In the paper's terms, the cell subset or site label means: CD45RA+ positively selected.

CDR3 reads: CASSQGFNRKADTQYF. The DNA sequence follows: TGCGCCAGCAGCCAAGGTTTCAATAGGAAGGCAGATACGCAGTATTTT. The V and J segments used are TRBV4-3 and TRBJ2-3, with the D gene uncertain. CDR1 and CDR2 are read off the germline V gene as LGHNA and YSLEER. The trim is 1 base for V and 4 bases for J, with a gap of 15 bases between the germline ends. The CDR3, cysteine through phenylalanine, is 16 amino acids long. Of the read, only the CDR3 DNA is kept; its 48 bases are in frame from base 1.